Here is one T cell receptor beta chain with its context. Enrolled through a virtual design, the participants were between about 18 and 89 years of age and came from 24 US areas. Cohort placement rested on clinical history that participants reported themselves. After removal of 8 bases from V and 2 bases from J, the junction contained 8 bases not matched to a gene. Per the germline V gene, CDR1 is MNHEY and CDR2 is SVGAGI. The length of the CDR3 is 14 residues. This entry comes from a study of blood T cell repertoires in COVID-19. Looking at the study overall: Some COVID-19 samples were acute and others convalescent; all came from the United States, Italy and Spain.

Profiled with immunoSEQ multiplex PCR; TCRdb holds only in-frame clones, not every one. This table holds some 320,000 clones, roughly 90% found once. The TCR sequence derives from a woman between 45 and 65 years old who had been exposed to COVID-19. The V and J genes are TRBV6-5 and TRBJ1-2; 7 bases match TRBD1. The sequencing input was PBMCs or T cells enriched from blood (not recorded which). CDR3 loop: CASALTTGNYGYTF. The CDR3 nucleotides are TGTGCCAGCGCCCTGACGACAGGGAACTATGGCTACACCTTC.